The next 32 T cell receptor beta chains were all read from a single sample in a study of shared clonotypes between healthy human individuals. Measured with immunoSEQ multiplex PCR; TCRdb has only the in-frame clones, and not every one. The top ten hold less than 0.55% of the sample, which has about 1.5 million clones, under 99% seen once. The sequencing input was naive CD4+ T cells sorted from blood. Stated subset: CD45RA+ positively selected. Source of these receptors: a man aged 25-45 years in good health.

The rearrangement uses TRBV6-5 and TRBJ2-1, with D unresolved. V lost 5 bases, J lost 5 bases, and 16 bases lay in between. Germline CDR1 MNHEY, CDR2 SVGAGI. The CDR3 contains 15 residues. The DNA of the CDR3 is TGTGCCAGCAGTAATCAACCGACGGTCAACAATGAGCAGTTCTTC. Translating it yields CASSNQPTVNNEQFF.

The chain uses TRBV7-9 and TRBJ1-3; no firm D call. The CDR3 extends over 16 amino acids. V was cut by 5 bases and J by 0 bases, with 14 bases left in between. Per the germline V gene, CDR1 is SEHNR and CDR2 is FQNEAQ (reference sequence). Here the CDR3 DNA reads TGTGCCAGCAGCACAGTCCTGACACTCTCTGGAAACACCATATATTTT. It translates to CASSTVLTLSGNTIYF.

The chain recombines TRBV9 with TRBJ2-5; the match to TRBD2 covers 7 bases. Unmatched junction bases numbered 4, after V lost 2 bases and J lost 3 bases. The CDR3 extends over 14 amino acids. Germline V lookup: CDR1 SGDLS, CDR2 YYNGEE. CDR3 in DNA: TGTGCCAGCAGCGTCGGACTAGGAAAAGAGACCCAGTACTTC. It yields the protein CASSVGLGKETQYF. The whole variable domain, filled in from reference TRBV9 and TRBJ2-5, reads DSGVTQTPKHLITATGQRVTLRCSPRSGDLSVYWYQQSLDQGLQFLIQYYNGEERAKGNILERFSAQQFPDLHSELNLSSLELGDSALYFCASSVGLGKETQYFGPGTRLLVL.

J is TRBJ1-3 and V is TRBV2, with D tentatively TRBD1 (6 bases). The CDR3 totals 15 residues. Germline V CDR1 and CDR2: SNHLY, FYNNEI. Between the trimmed V and J ends, which lost 9 bases and 0 bases, there was a span of 15 bases. In DNA, the CDR3 is TGTGCCAGACCAGAACAGGGATCCTCTGGAAACACCATATATTTT. Its protein is CARPEQGSSGNTIYF.

A single count supports this clone. This sequence joins TRBV7-9 and TRBJ2-1, with 9 bases identical to TRBD1. Germline assignment: CDR1 SEHNR and CDR2 FQNEAQ (reference sequence). The J segment lost 8 bases and the V segment lost 9 bases, leaving 17 bases of the junction unmatched. The CDR3 covers 16 residues. CDR3 DNA sequence: TGTGCCAGTGGGGTAGGCGGGACAGGGACAGTTGATGAGCAGTTCTTC. This sequence encodes CASGVGGTGTVDEQFF.

V and J are TRBV5-1 and TRBJ2-7, with 7 bases matching TRBD2. This CDR3 has 16 residues. Per the germline V gene, CDR1 is SGHRS and CDR2 is YFSETQ. The V and J ends lost 1 base and 0 bases, in that order; junction bases with no gene match: 7. The CDR3 DNA reads as TGCGCCAGCAGCTTGCGGTCTAGCGGCTCCTCCTACGAGCAGTACTTC. Encoded protein: CASSLRSSGSSYEQYF.

The chain has TRBV4-1 and TRBJ1-1; D remains ambiguous. Trimming removed 2 bases at V and 4 bases at J, with 14 bases between. Germline CDR1 MGHRA, CDR2 YSYEKL. This CDR3 comprises 15 residues. The CDR3 nucleotides are TGCGCCAGCAGCCAACCAGGCTTTGTGGGCACTGAAGCTTTCTTT. It specifies CASSQPGFVGTEAFF.

This sequence joins TRBV6-5 and TRBJ2-4, with D tentatively TRBD2 (6 bases). The ends were cut back, 7 bases at V and 13 bases at J, with 17 bases in the middle. This CDR3 has 12 residues. CDR1 and CDR2 (germline): MNHEY, SVGAGI. Here the CDR3 DNA reads TGTGCCAGCACCCCTGGGAATGGAGGGCAGTACTTC. Its translation is CASTPGNGGQYF.

V usage is TRBV7-9 and J usage is TRBJ1-1, with a possible D match to TRBD1 (5 bases). V was shortened by 3 bases and J by 4 bases, with 21 bases between the two germline ends. Germline V gene lookup returns CDR1 SEHNR and CDR2 FQNEAQ (reference sequence). The CDR3 length is 17 residues. CDR3 in amino acids: CASSFLAGAGRSTEAFF. The CDR3 coding sequence is TGTGCCAGCAGCTTTTTGGCCGGGGCAGGGCGGAGCACTGAAGCTTTCTTT.

J is TRBJ1-1 and V is TRBV18, with D possibly being TRBD1 (5 bases). This CDR3 has 15 residues. CDR1 KGHSH and CDR2 LQKENI come from the germline V gene. V lost 4 bases to trimming and J lost 3 bases, with 15 bases between them. The CDR3 sequence: CASSRTGGKDTEAFF. The CDR3 nucleotides are TGTGCCAGCTCACGAACGGGGGGAAAGGACACTGAAGCTTTCTTT.

About this clone: This sample includes further DNA sequences coding for the same CDR3. This sequence joins TRBV14 and TRBJ2-7; D ambiguous. The CDR3 spans 13 residues. Germline V gene lookup returns CDR1 SGHDN and CDR2 FVKESK. The V end lost 1 base, the J end lost 3 bases, and 7 bases lay between the germline ends. The CDR3: CASSQVSSYEQYF. DNA of the CDR3: TGTGCCAGCAGCCAAGTATCAAGCTACGAGCAGTACTTC.

This sequence joins TRBV5-4 and TRBJ1-1; D ambiguous. V dropped 0 bases and J dropped 7 bases, with 10 bases sitting between them. The length of the CDR3 is 13 residues. Germline V gene sequence: CDR1 SGHNT, CDR2 YYREEE (reference sequence). The CDR3 sequence: CASSLGGRIEAFF. CDR3 DNA: TGTGCCAGCAGCTTGGGTGGTCGGATTGAAGCTTTCTTT.

The chain combines TRBV7-8 with TRBJ2-2; D is perhaps TRBD1 or TRBD2 (5 bases each). Germline CDR1 SGHVS, CDR2 FQNEAQ. The CDR3 extends over 14 amino acids. Deletions cut 6 bases from V and 4 bases from J, with 12 bases between. The CDR3 region has the DNA TGTGCCAGCAGACGGGGACGGGGCACCGGGGAGCTGTTTTTT. Protein sequence: CASRRGRGTGELFF. Filled out from reference TRBV7-8 and TRBJ2-2, the complete variable domain reads GAGVSQSPRYKVAKRGQDVALRCDPISGHVSLFWYQQALGQGPEFLTYFQNEAQLDKSGLPSDRFFAERPEGSVSTLKIQRTQQEDSAVYLCASRRGRGTGELFFGEGSRLTVL.

This clone was observed a single time. The chain employs TRBV7-8 and TRBJ1-6; D is unresolved. The germline CDR1 and CDR2 sequences are SGHVS and FQNEAQ. Trimming removed 9 bases from V and 7 bases from J, with 13 bases in between. The CDR3 runs 13 residues. CDR3 coding DNA: TGTGCCAGTAGCCCCGGACGGAATTCACCCCTCCACTTT. Translating it yields CASSPGRNSPLHF. Supplemented by reference TRBV7-8 and TRBJ1-6, the full variable domain reads GAGVSQSPRYKVAKRGQDVALRCDPISGHVSLFWYQQALGQGPEFLTYFQNEAQLDKSGLPSDRFFAERPEGSVSTLKIQRTQQEDSAVYLCASSPGRNSPLHFGNGTRLTVT.

This clone appeared a single time. The rearrangement uses TRBV5-4 and TRBJ1-2; D unclear. The germline CDR1 and CDR2 sequences are SGHNT and YYREEE (reference sequence). The V end was cut by 0 bases, the J end by 5 bases, with 14 bases between. This CDR3 region has 15 residues. Here the CDR3 DNA reads TGTGCCAGCAGCTTGGAGGCAGACCACCGGTATGGCTACACCTTC. Translating it yields CASSLEADHRYGYTF.

The chain recombines TRBV6-5 with TRBJ2-7; 10 nucleotides align to TRBD2. V was pared by 6 bases and J by 3 bases, with 8 bases of the junction left unmatched. This CDR3 contains 15 residues. Germline CDR1 MNHEY, CDR2 SVGAGI. Here the CDR3 DNA reads TGTGCCAGCAGCAGAAAGCGGGAGGGGAACTACGAGCAGTACTTC. Translated, it gives CASSRKREGNYEQYF.

The chain couples TRBV7-9 to TRBJ2-7; D unclear. Between the trimmed V and J ends, which lost 4 bases and 3 bases, there was a span of 22 bases. CDR3 size: 17 residues. CDR1 is SEHNR, CDR2 FQNEAQ, per germline (reference sequence). CDR3 protein: CASSSFYGDNPLYEQYF. The DNA for the CDR3 is TGTGCCAGCAGCTCTTTTTATGGAGACAACCCCCTCTACGAGCAGTACTTC.

The V call is TRBV6-5, the J call TRBJ2-7; no firm D call. V lost 8 bases, J lost 4 bases, and 9 bases lay in between. The CDR3 length is 11 residues. Germline V gives CDR1 MNHEY, CDR2 SVGAGI. The CDR3 nucleotides read TGTGCCAGCCGAGCTGGGTACGAGCAGTACTTC. As protein: CASRAGYEQYF.

The chain employs TRBV27 and TRBJ2-2; TRBD2 matches at 10 bases. With 4 bases clipped from V and 7 bases from J, the junction kept 9 bases outside the gene matches. Germline V gene data show CDR1 as MNHEY and CDR2 as SMNVEV (reference sequence). The CDR3 totals 16 residues. In DNA form, the CDR3 reads TGTGCCAGCAGTTACAGAAGCGGGAGGGCCGGCGGGGAGCTGTTTTTT. Translating gives CASSYRSGRAGGELFF.

The chain couples TRBV7-6 to TRBJ1-1; 7 bases match TRBD1. The CDR3 runs to 14 residues. Germline lookup yields CDR1 SGHVS and CDR2 FNYEAQ. V lost 1 base, J lost 6 bases, and 5 bases stayed unmatched. The CDR3 bases are TGTGCCAGCAGCTTAGACAGGGGAGGAGCTGAAGCTTTCTTT. Its translation is CASSLDRGGAEAFF.

The chain uses TRBV14 and TRBJ2-5; tentatively, D is TRBD1 (6 bases). Germline lookup yields CDR1 SGHDN and CDR2 FVKESK. This CDR3 has 14 amino acids. V was pared by 4 bases and J by 4 bases, with 13 bases between. The CDR3 sequence is CASSPRQVGETQYF. CDR3 in DNA: TGTGCCAGCAGCCCCCGACAGGTCGGAGAGACCCAGTACTTC.

This chain joins TRBV19 and TRBJ2-1, with D tentatively TRBD2 (5 bases). CDR1 and CDR2 from the germline V gene are LNHDA and SQIVND (reference sequence). V was shortened by 3 bases and J by 5 bases, with 11 bases between the two germline ends. The CDR3 has 14 amino acids. DNA for the CDR3: TGTGCCAGTAGTATTCTGCGGGTTAACAATGAGCAGTTCTTC. This sequence encodes CASSILRVNNEQFF. The variable domain in full, completed from reference TRBV19 and TRBJ2-1, reads DGGITQSPKYLFRKEGQNVTLSCEQNLNHDAMYWYRQDPGQGLRLIYYSQIVNDFQKGDIAEGYSVSREKKESFPLTVTSAQKNPTAFYLCASSILRVNNEQFFGPGTRLTVL.

The chain recombines TRBV13 with TRBJ1-2, with D tentatively TRBD1 (6 bases). CDR1 and CDR2 (germline): PRHDT, FYEKMQ (reference sequence). Trimming pared 2 bases from V and 2 bases from J, leaving 15 bases between. The CDR3 has 16 residues. The CDR3 DNA reads as TGTGCCAGCAGCTTAAGGGGGGGCAGGGCAAACTATGGCTACACCTTC. Residues: CASSLRGGRANYGYTF.

The V gene is TRBV4-2, the J gene TRBJ2-1; 9 bases fit TRBD1. The V and J ends lost 3 bases and 10 bases, in that order; junction bases with no gene match: 7. Germline-derived CDR1 and CDR2 are LGHNA and YNFKEQ. This CDR3 comprises 14 residues. Here the CDR3 reads CASSQPGQGVEQFF. The CDR3 DNA is TGTGCCAGCAGCCAGCCGGGACAGGGCGTAGAGCAGTTCTTC.

The genes are TRBV11-2 and TRBJ2-1; the D is unclear. With 6 bases removed from V and 8 bases from J, the gap between germline ends came to 11 bases. Germline-derived CDR1 and CDR2 are SGHAT and FQNNGV. The CDR3 is made up of 12 amino acids. The CDR3 loop reads CASSYSTYEQFF. CDR3 in DNA: TGTGCCAGCAGTTATAGCACCTATGAGCAGTTCTTC.

The chain uses TRBV6-1 and TRBJ1-5, with 10 bases lining up with TRBD1. Germline V CDR1 and CDR2: MNHNS, SASEGT. This CDR3 has 16 residues. V dropped 4 bases and J dropped 6; count of bases not matched to a gene: 9. The CDR3 DNA reads TGTGCCAGCAGTGCTAACCACGGGACAGGGGTTCAGCCCCAGCATTTT. Its translation is CASSANHGTGVQPQHF.

The DNA for the CDR3 is TGCGCCAGCAGCTTGGACCCGGACAGAATCTACGAGCAGTACTTC. Translated, it gives CASSLDPDRIYEQYF. The chain couples TRBV5-1 to TRBJ2-7, with D maybe TRBD1 (6 bases). Trimming shortened V by 0 bases and J by 3 bases, and 13 bases separated the two germline ends. This CDR3 contains 15 residues. Germline V gene data show CDR1 as SGHRS and CDR2 as YFSETQ.

V is TRBV27 and J is TRBJ1-2; D gene uncertain. Trimming cost V 3 bases and J 1 base, with 9 bases left between them. This CDR3 comprises 14 residues. Looked up from germline, CDR1 is MNHEY and CDR2 is SMNVEV (reference sequence). This chain's CDR3 is CASSLGSLNYGYTF. In DNA form, the CDR3 reads TGTGCCAGCAGTTTGGGCAGCCTTAACTATGGCTACACCTTC.

The rearrangement uses TRBV10-3 and TRBJ2-7; 10 bases align to TRBD1. This CDR3 has 11 residues. Germline V gene lookup returns CDR1 ENHRY and CDR2 SYGVKD. The CDR3 spells CATGGAYEQYF. The CDR3 DNA sequence: TGTGCGACAGGGGGCGCCTACGAGCAGTACTTC.

J is TRBJ2-7 and V is TRBV29-1, with D perhaps given as TRBD1 or TRBD2 (5 bases each). The CDR3 is 13 amino acids. CDR1 SQVTM and CDR2 ANQGSEA come from the germline V gene. Trimming took off 8 bases at V and 3 bases at J, with 17 bases between the two ends. CDR3 loop: CSILILRGYEQYF. CDR3 in DNA: TGCAGCATTTTGATTCTGAGGGGCTACGAGCAGTACTTC.

This clone has just one count. At the DNA level, this CDR3 is encoded by other sequences in the same sample as well. J is TRBJ1-2 and V is TRBV28; unclear D gene. The V and J ends lost 4 bases and 2 bases respectively, with 5 bases between them. The CDR3 loop spans 12 amino acids. CDR1 MDHEN and CDR2 SYDVKM come from the germline V gene. The CDR3 bases are TGTGCCAGCAGTTCTCCGAACTATGGCTACACCTTC. Translation: CASSSPNYGYTF.

The J gene is TRBJ2-2, the V gene TRBV5-1; D is perhaps TRBD1 (6 bases). The germline gives CDR1 SGHRS, CDR2 YFSETQ. V lost 1 base to trimming and J lost 5 bases, with 15 bases between them. The length of the CDR3 is 16 residues. CDR3 sequence: CASSLLGASRTGELFF. The CDR3 nucleotides are TGCGCCAGCAGCTTGCTGGGGGCATCGAGAACCGGGGAGCTGTTTTTT.